This TCR beta chain emerged from a study of CD8 T cells in ankylosing spondylitis. Study-level findings and limits: Within peripheral blood, clones linked to disease were CD8+ and relatively rare.

TCRdb recomputed calls from the 5' RACE reads with MiXCR, one row per CDR3 protein. Of more than 150,000 distinct CDR3 sequences in the sample, 15% to 20% were seen once. This clonotype was seen repeatedly, ten times or more. Its antigen is undetermined. Looked up from germline, CDR1 is ENHRY and CDR2 is SYGVKD. V was pared by 5 bases and J by 5 bases, with 9 bases between. CDR3 length equals 13 residues. This clonotype was sampled from a male donor aged 5 to 29 with ankylosing spondylitis or in good health (not recorded which). Sequencing input: blood, either unsorted or a sorted T cell fraction (not recorded which). V gene TRBV10-3 combines with J gene TRBJ2-2; D possibly matches TRBD1 or TRBD2 (5 bases each). The DNA of the CDR3 is TGTGCCATCAGTAGGGACGGTACCGGGGAGCTGTTTTTT. This sequence encodes CAISRDGTGELFF.